Detailed here is one TCR beta chain. This specimen comes from a study of shared T cell receptors in the human thymus. Using immunoSEQ multiplex PCR, the repertoire was profiled, and TCRdb retains in-frame clones only, with some absent. The sample records roughly 560,000 clones, around 78% being singletons. The sample also formed part of further work on human thymus T cells.

The source of this sequence is a boy younger than two with a congenital heart defect. Source material: thymocytes.

This CDR3 is CASRSGLAWGTDTQYF. The CDR3 DNA is TGTGCCAGCAGATCTGGACTAGCGTGGGGGACAGATACGCAGTATTTT. The chain combines TRBV5-8 with TRBJ2-3, with 9 positions matching TRBD2. J lost 3 bases, V lost 5 bases, and 10 bases had no gene match. The CDR3 has 16 residues. Germline CDR1 and CDR2: SGHTS and YDEGEE.